The rows below give T cell receptor beta chains drawn from one sample of a study of cytomegalovirus exposure and HLA in healthy donors. Measured with immunoSEQ multiplex PCR; TCRdb has only the in-frame clones, and not every one. The sample shows some 150,000 clones, about 88% of them seen only once. Sequencing was done on a sample of PBMCs. These receptors originate from a woman aged 18 to 35 in good health and CMV-seropositive. CDR3s include the opening cysteine and the closing phenylalanine or tryptophan. Fields, in order: J gene, D gene, clone size, V gene, CDR3 DNA, CDR3 protein. The D gene is left open where the match is weak. Size is omitted from some rows. Given values are once, few, many or a class for expanded clones.

TRBJ1-6 | - | - | TRBV30 | TGTGCCTGGCGAGCGGTAGGGAATAATTCACCCCTCCACTTT | CAWRAVGNNSPLHF
TRBJ2-5 | - | - | TRBV19 | TGTGCCAGTAGTGTCCCTCCCGGGACTCCCCAAGAGACCCAGTACTTC | CASSVPPGTPQETQYF
TRBJ2-2 | TRBD1 | - | TRBV30 | TGTGCCAGAAGGAGGTCAACAGGGGAGGGGGAGCTGTTTTTT | CARRRSTGEGELFF
TRBJ2-7 | TRBD1 | - | TRBV7-2 | TGTGCCAGCAGCCGGATTCTGGACAGGGGAGGGTACGAGCAGTACTTC | CASSRILDRGGYEQYF
TRBJ1-3 | TRBD1 | - | TRBV5-5 | TGTGCCAGCAGGTCGCCAGGGGGGCACTCTGGAAACACCATATATTTT | CASRSPGGHSGNTIYF
TRBJ1-6 | - | - | TRBV19 | TGTGCCAGTAGTCCGGGACAAGGGAATTCACCCCTCCACTTT | CASSPGQGNSPLHF
TRBJ1-5 | TRBD1 | few | TRBV18 | TGTGCCAGCTCACCCCGGGACAGTTATCAGCCCCAGCATTTT | CASSPRDSYQPQHF
TRBJ2-7 | TRBD2 | - | TRBV7-2 | TGTGCCAGCAGCCTTAGCGGGGGGGGCTACGAGCAGTACTTC | CASSLSGGGYEQYF
TRBJ2-2 | TRBD1 | - | TRBV5-1 | TGCGCCAGCAGCCACGACAGGGGGCGAGACGGGGAGCTGTTTTTT | CASSHDRGRDGELFF
TRBJ2-7 | TRBD1 | - | TRBV28 | TGTGCCAGCAGTTTCCGGGACAGGGGGTACCACGAGCAGTACTTC | CASSFRDRGYHEQYF
TRBJ2-3 | TRBD2 | - | TRBV11-2 | TGTGCCAGCAGCTCAAGCCCCGGGACTAGCGGCACAGATACGCAGTATTTT | CASSSSPGTSGTDTQYF
TRBJ2-5 | TRBD1 | - | TRBV7-2 | TGTGCCAGCAGCTTCCAGGGGGCGGGAGAGACCCAGTACTTC | CASSFQGAGETQYF
TRBJ2-7 | TRBD1 | - | TRBV15 | TGTGCCACCAGCAGCAGGGACAGCTCCTACGAGCAGTACTTC | CATSSRDSSYEQYF
TRBJ2-3 | - | - | TRBV2 | TGTGCCAGCAGTGAACAGGGTACTAGCACAGATACGCAGTATTTT | CASSEQGTSTDTQYF
TRBJ1-6 | - | - | TRBV6-5 | TGTGCCAGCAGTTATCGAGGGAGCAATTCACCCCTCCACTTT | CASSYRGSNSPLHF
TRBJ1-5 | - | - | TRBV19 | TGTGCCAGTAGTAGGGGAGGGAATCAGCCCCAGCATTTT | CASSRGGNQPQHF
TRBJ1-1 | - | few | TRBV19 | TGTGCCAGTAGTCCGGCCGGAGGATCTGAAGCTTTCTTT | CASSPAGGSEAFF
TRBJ2-1 | - | few | TRBV29-1 | TGCAGCGTTGAAGAAAGTTCAGGTTTGGCGCAGTTCTTC | CSVEESSGLAQFF
TRBJ2-3 | - | - | TRBV9 | TGTGCCAGCAGTTCCTCAGGGGCGGCGGATACGCAGTATTTT | CASSSSGAADTQYF
TRBJ2-7 | - | - | TRBV10-3 | TGTGCCATCAGCCCCCTGGACAGCACCTACGAGCAGTACTTC | CAISPLDSTYEQYF
TRBJ2-7 | TRBD2 | - | TRBV7-8 | TGTGCCAGCAGCTTAGCCAGACTAGCGGGGCCAACCTACGAGCAGTACTTC | CASSLARLAGPTYEQYF
TRBJ1-5 | - | - | TRBV15 | TGTGCCACCAGCAGCGGTAGCAATCAGCCCCAGCATTTT | CATSSGSNQPQHF
TRBJ1-4 | - | - | TRBV6-5 | TGTGCCAGCAGTCCGGGACTGAATGAAAAACTGTTTTTT | CASSPGLNEKLFF
TRBJ1-6 | - | few | TRBV15 | TGTGCCACCAGCAGTGGGGCAGGGAAGAGCTCACCCCTCCACTTT | CATSSGAGKSSPLHF